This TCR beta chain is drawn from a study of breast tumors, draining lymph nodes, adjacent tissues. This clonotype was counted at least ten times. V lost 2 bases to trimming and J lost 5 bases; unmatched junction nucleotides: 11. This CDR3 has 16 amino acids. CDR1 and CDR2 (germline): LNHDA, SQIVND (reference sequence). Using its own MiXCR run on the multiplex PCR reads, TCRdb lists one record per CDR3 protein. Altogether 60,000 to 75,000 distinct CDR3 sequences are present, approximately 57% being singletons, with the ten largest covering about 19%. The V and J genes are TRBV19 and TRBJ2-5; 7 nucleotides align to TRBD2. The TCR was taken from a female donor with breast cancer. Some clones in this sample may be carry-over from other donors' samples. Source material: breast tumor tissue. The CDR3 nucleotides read TGTGCCAGTAGTATATTTGGACTAGAAGGTCCTGAGACCCAGTACTTC. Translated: CASSIFGLEGPETQYF.